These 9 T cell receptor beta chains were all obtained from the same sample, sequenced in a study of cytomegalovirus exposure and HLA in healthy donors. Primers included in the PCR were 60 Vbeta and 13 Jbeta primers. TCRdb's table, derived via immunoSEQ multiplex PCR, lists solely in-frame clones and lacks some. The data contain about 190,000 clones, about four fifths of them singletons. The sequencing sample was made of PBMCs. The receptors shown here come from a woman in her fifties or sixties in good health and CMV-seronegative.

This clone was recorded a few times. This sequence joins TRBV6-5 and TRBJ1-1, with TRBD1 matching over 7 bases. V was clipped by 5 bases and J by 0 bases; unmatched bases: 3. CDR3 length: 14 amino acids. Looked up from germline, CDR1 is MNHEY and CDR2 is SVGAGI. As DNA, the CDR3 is TGTGCCAGCAGTCGGACAGGAATGAACACTGAAGCTTTCTTT. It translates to CASSRTGMNTEAFF.

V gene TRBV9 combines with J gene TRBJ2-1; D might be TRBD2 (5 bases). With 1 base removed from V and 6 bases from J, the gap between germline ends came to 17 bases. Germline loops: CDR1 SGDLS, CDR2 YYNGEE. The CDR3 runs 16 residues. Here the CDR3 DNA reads TGTGCCAGCAGCGTAATCGAGGGTCGTCCCCCCAATGAGCAGTTCTTC. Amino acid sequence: CASSVIEGRPPNEQFF.

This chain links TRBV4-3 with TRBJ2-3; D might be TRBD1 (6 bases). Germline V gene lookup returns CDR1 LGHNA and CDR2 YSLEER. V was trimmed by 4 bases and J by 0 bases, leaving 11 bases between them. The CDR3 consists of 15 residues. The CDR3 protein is CASSPGDISTDTQYF. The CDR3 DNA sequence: TGCGCCAGCAGCCCCGGGGACATTAGCACAGATACGCAGTATTTT.

The CDR3 DNA reads TGTGCCAGCAGTCCAGGGACAGGGGCTACTGAAGCTTTCTTT. Its protein product is CASSPGTGATEAFF. V is TRBV27 and J is TRBJ1-1; the match to TRBD1 covers 10 bases. The V gene's germline CDR1 is MNHEY and CDR2 SMNVEV (reference sequence). This CDR3 is built from 14 residues. Trimming removed 5 bases from V and 5 bases from J; junction bases left unmatched: 5.

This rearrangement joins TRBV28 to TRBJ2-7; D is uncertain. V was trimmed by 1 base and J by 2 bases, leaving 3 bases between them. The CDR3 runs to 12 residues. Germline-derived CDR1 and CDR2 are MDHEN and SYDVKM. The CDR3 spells CASSLSTYEQYF. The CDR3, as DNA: TGTGCCAGCAGTTTATCCACCTACGAGCAGTACTTC.

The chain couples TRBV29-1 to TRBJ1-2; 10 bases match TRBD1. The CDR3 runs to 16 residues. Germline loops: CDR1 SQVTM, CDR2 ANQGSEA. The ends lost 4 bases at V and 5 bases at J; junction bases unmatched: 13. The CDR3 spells CSVGGTGALGNYGYTF. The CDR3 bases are TGCAGCGTTGGAGGGACAGGGGCTTTGGGGAATTATGGCTACACCTTC.

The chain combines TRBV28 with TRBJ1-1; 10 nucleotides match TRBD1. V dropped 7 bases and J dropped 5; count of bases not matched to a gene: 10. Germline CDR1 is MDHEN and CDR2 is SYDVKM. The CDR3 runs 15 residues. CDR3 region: CASTQPDRGRTEAFF. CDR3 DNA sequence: TGTGCCAGCACCCAGCCTGACAGGGGGCGGACTGAAGCTTTCTTT.

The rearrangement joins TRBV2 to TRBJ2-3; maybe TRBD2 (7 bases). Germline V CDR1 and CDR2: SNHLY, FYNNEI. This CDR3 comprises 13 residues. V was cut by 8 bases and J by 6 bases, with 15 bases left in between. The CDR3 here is CASGGGPPDTQYF. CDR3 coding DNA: TGTGCCAGCGGGGGGGGGCCCCCGGATACGCAGTATTTT.

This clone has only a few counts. The CDR3 is CASLAGGGLREQFF. CDR3 nucleotide sequence: TGTGCCAGCCTAGCGGGGGGGGGATTAAGGGAGCAGTTCTTC. V gene TRBV19 combines with J gene TRBJ2-1; 12 bases are a match to TRBD2. Per germline, CDR1 LNHDA and CDR2 SQIVND (reference sequence). This CDR3 is built from 14 residues. After removal of 9 bases from V and 10 bases from J, the junction contained 10 bases not matched to a gene.